The entry below gives a single T cell receptor beta chain sequence along with its context. It has no known antigen specificity. No much larger clone is present one base from it, and per-base qualities are unavailable. This entry belongs to a study of CD8+ T cells in alopecia areata (dated by TCRdb to 2016 to 2019). The study in broad terms: Treated patients were enrolled in an open-label pilot trial of oral tofacitinib at 5 to 10 mg twice daily for moderate-to-severe alopecia areata. Tofacitinib was administered for 6 to 18 months, and 6 months of follow-up off drug were then conducted to assess delayed response and recurrence. The SALT score, which quantifies the percentage of affected scalp surface area, was used to measure disease severity in treated patients. The study used high-throughput TCRbeta sequencing to examine T cell clonal expansion in alopecia areata, in both the C3H/HeJ mouse model and human patients. Scalp tissue and sorted CD4+ and CD8+ peripheral blood T cells from patchy and totalis/universalis alopecia areata patients and from healthy controls were covered by human TCRbeta sequencing. Patients on tofacitinib were biopsied at baseline and after 4 and 24 weeks of treatment, and several of the patients also had a later scalp biopsy. Clonality in the scalp was compared among normal scalp (n=4), patchy alopecia areata scalp (n=8), and alopecia totalis/universalis scalp (n=8). RNA came from the PAXgene miRNA kit for fixed scalp, the miRNeasy kit for PBMCs, and the RNeasy kit for mouse skin. Amplification of TCRbeta CDR3 regions was done by immunoSEQ multiplex PCR using 35 Vbeta forward primers and 13 Jbeta reverse primers.

Here V drops 3 bases and J drops 2 bases, and the junction holds 7 bases not matched to any gene. The CDR1 and CDR2 encoded by the germline V gene (reference sequence) are LNHNV and YYDKDF. Spanning cysteine to phenylalanine, the CDR3 consists of 16 amino acids. Of all the DNA, just the CDR3 is kept, 48 bases in frame from base 1. Interpreted using the paper, the treatment or condition label stands for: oral pan-JAK inhibitor, 5-10 mg twice daily. Lesional scalp punch biopsies and peripheral blood were obtained from alopecia areata patients. PBMCs were isolated by density centrifugation and stained for CD3, CD4 and CD8, and CD4+ and CD8+ T cells were sorted on a FACSAria. Study-level results and caveats: Compared with normal scalp, lesional scalp had higher clonality and more expanded CD8+ clones, particularly in alopecia totalis/universalis, a pattern that suggests antigenic drive. Because the treated cohort was small and had just a single nonresponder, larger studies are needed to establish links between baseline CD8+ expansion and response. Unlike mouse skin, where gammadelta T cells dominate, normal human skin contains resident alphabeta T cells that get sequenced too, which complicates analysis of the scalp TCR repertoire. Shared TCR sequences between patients were less evident than in mice, which may be partly attributable to HLA diversity in the patient population. During tofacitinib treatment, many expanded lesional clones stuck around in both scalp and blood, and this persistence may partly explain why relapse happens after treatment is stopped. With tofacitinib, both scalp clonality and the number of expanded CD8+ clones among the top 100 scalp clones went down significantly.

Library method: the immunoSEQ multiplex PCR assay. For TCR sequencing, RNA was extracted from every sample and reverse transcribed into cDNA to serve as template. First-strand cDNA was synthesized with SuperScript III using a 2:1 mix of oligo-dT and random hexamers. A synthetic immune receptor repertoire was used to gauge amplification bias, and whatever bias remained was removed computationally. The paper's data handling went like this. After raw reads were preprocessed to remove errors, the CDR3 was defined following IMGT conventions as running from the conserved cysteine to phenylalanine. Clonality was computed as 1 minus the Shannon entropy, with the entropy normalized by log2 of the number of productive unique TCRs. Whether scalp clones were CD4 or CD8 was inferred by matching scalp TCRbeta sequences against CD4 and CD8 repertoires sorted from blood. TCRdb holds this immuneACCESS table with in-frame rearrangements only. Some clones are missing; in checked studies, unresolved V genes explain under half, and the rest has no known cause. The V and J calls and the clone size are those of that table, but D and trimming were determined from the DNA. This sample is represented by hundreds of thousands of clones; 50% to 75% of them were singletons. Jointly, the top ten make up around 0.92% of the sample.

The source material was CD4+ T cells sorted from blood, sampled at roughly week 53, from a patient treated with tofacitinib. The source is a human donor with alopecia areata. This sequence uses TRBV15 and TRBJ2-3, with TRBD1 identical over 8 junction bases. The nucleotide sequence reads as follows: TGTGCCACCAGCAGTCCGACAGGGGCGTACACAGATACGCAGTATTTT. It translates as CATSSPTGAYTDTQYF.